The 9 T cell receptor beta chains given below trace back to one sample, sequenced in a study of shared clonotypes between healthy human individuals. The table came from immunoSEQ multiplex PCR; TCRdb's copy has only in-frame clones and leaves some out. Of about 480,000 clones in the sample, around 79% were seen once. Sequenced sample: PBMCs. The receptors stem from a middle-aged woman in good health. Some clones in this sample may be carry-over from other donors' samples.

The rearrangement uses TRBV5-4 and TRBJ1-2; 8 positions agree with TRBD1. Trimming removed 5 bases from V and 7 bases from J; junction bases left unmatched: 7. Germline CDR1 SGHNT, CDR2 YYREEE (reference sequence). This CDR3 is 13 amino acids long. The DNA for the CDR3 is TGTGCCAGCAGACTGACAGGGGCTCTTGGCTACACCTTC. This codes for CASRLTGALGYTF.

This clone was counted ten times or more. The chain recombines TRBV7-5 with TRBJ2-7; the table's D call, TRBD1, was not checked against the DNA. TRBV7-5 is a pseudogene. This CDR3 has 19 amino acids. CDR3 coding DNA: TGTGCCAGCAGCTTAGCGGTGAGAACAGGGGGACTGGGGTCCTACGAGCAGTACTTC. Translating it yields CASSLAVRTGGLGSYEQYF.

The V call is TRBV10-3, the J call TRBJ2-6, with D possibly being TRBD1 or TRBD2 (5 bases each). Germline CDR1 is ENHRY and CDR2 is SYGVKD. V was clipped by 4 bases and J by 0 bases, with 19 bases between them. This CDR3 has 19 amino acids. CDR3: CAISVGVAGGSSGANVLTF. The CDR3 DNA follows: TGTGCCATCAGTGTAGGGGTGGCGGGCGGATCCTCTGGGGCCAACGTCCTGACTTTC.

The chain carries TRBV7-2 and TRBJ2-1, with D possibly being TRBD2 (5 bases). Germline CDR1 reads SGHTA; CDR2 reads FQGNSA. V lost 1 base and J lost 6, with 13 bases in between. The CDR3 has 15 amino acids. For the CDR3, the DNA is TGTGCCAGCAGCTTAGAAAGTACTAGTCCCAATGAGCAGTTCTTC. Its protein is CASSLESTSPNEQFF.

This clone was seen a handful of times. Other DNA sequences of this sample code for an identical CDR3. This chain connects TRBV7-9 to TRBJ1-1; no clear D. Trimming stripped 2 bases from V and 2 bases from J, with 0 bases between. This CDR3 has 11 residues. The germline V gene has CDR1 SEHNR and CDR2 FQNEAQ (reference sequence). The CDR3 nucleotides are TGTGCCAGCAGCTTAAACACTGAAGCTTTCTTT. This gives the protein CASSLNTEAFF. Together with reference TRBV7-9 and TRBJ1-1, the CDR3 gives the full variable domain: DTGVSQNPRHKITKRGQNVTFRCDPISEHNRLYWYRQTLGQGPEFLTYFQNEAQLEKSRLLSDRFSAERPKGSFSTLEIQRTEQGDSAMYLCASSLNTEAFFGQGTRLTVV.

V gene TRBV11-2 combines with J gene TRBJ2-7; 15 bases align to TRBD2. With 5 bases clipped from V and 5 bases from J, the junction kept 16 bases outside the gene matches. Germline lookup yields CDR1 SGHAT and CDR2 FQNNGV. The CDR3 loop spans 19 amino acids. The chain's CDR3 is CASSPTLGLAGGPRDEQYF. In DNA, the CDR3 is TGTGCCAGCAGCCCCACTCTAGGACTAGCGGGAGGGCCGAGGGACGAGCAGTACTTC.

The CDR3 is CASRGPGDGETQYF. DNA of the CDR3: TGTGCCAGCAGGGGCCCAGGAGACGGAGAGACCCAGTACTTC. This chain joins TRBV28 and TRBJ2-5, with D unclear. V was pared by 6 bases and J by 4 bases, with 15 bases between. CDR3 length: 14 residues. Germline lookup yields CDR1 MDHEN and CDR2 SYDVKM.

The chain's CDR3 is CASSPRPMNTEAFF. In DNA, the CDR3 is TGTGCCAGCAGCCCACGACCCATGAACACTGAAGCTTTCTTT. The rearrangement links TRBV5-5 to TRBJ1-1; D is ambiguous. Germline V CDR1 and CDR2: SGHKS, YYEKEE (reference sequence). Trimming left V 4 bases short and J 0 bases short, with 10 bases between. The CDR3 contains 14 residues.

The J gene is TRBJ2-1, the V gene TRBV19, with D possibly TRBD2 on 5 matching bases. The germline V and J ends were trimmed by 5 bases and 8 bases, with 13 bases remaining between them. CDR1 LNHDA and CDR2 SQIVND come from the germline V gene (reference sequence). This CDR3 is built from 13 residues. CDR3 amino acids: CASSLTVGDEQFF. Written as DNA, the CDR3 is TGTGCCAGTAGTCTGACGGTCGGGGATGAGCAGTTCTTC.